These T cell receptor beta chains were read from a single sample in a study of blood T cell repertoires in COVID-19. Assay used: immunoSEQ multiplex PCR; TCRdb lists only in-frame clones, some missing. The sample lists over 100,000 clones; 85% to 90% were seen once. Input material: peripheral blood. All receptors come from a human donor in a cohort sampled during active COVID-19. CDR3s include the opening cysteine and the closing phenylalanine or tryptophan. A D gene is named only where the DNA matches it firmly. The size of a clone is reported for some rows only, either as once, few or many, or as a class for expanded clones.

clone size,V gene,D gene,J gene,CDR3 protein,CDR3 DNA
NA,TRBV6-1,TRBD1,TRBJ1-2,CASSEETGDGYTF,TGTGCCAGCAGTGAGGAGACAGGGGATGGCTACACCTTC
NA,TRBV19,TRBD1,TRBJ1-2,CASSMGDRNYGYTF,TGTGCCAGTAGTATGGGGGACAGAAACTATGGCTACACCTTC
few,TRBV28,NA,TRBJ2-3,CASSLLRSESGSTDTQYF,TGTGCCAGCAGTTTACTGCGTTCAGAGAGCGGGAGCACAGATACGCAGTATTTT
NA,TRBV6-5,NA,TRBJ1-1,CASRQGRGTEAFF,TGTGCCAGCAGACAGGGTCGGGGCACTGAAGCTTTCTTT
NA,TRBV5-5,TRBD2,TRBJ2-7,CASSSGLAGGQYF,TGTGCCAGCAGCTCGGGACTAGCGGGAGGGCAGTACTTC
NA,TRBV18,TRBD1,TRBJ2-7,CASSPPTGWEQYF,TGTGCCAGCTCACCACCGACAGGGTGGGAGCAGTACTTC
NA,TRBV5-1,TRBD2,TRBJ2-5,CASSPGLGGGETQYF,TGCGCCAGCAGCCCGGGACTAGGGGGAGGAGAGACCCAGTACTTC
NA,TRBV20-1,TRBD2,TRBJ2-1,CSASQPSGGYNEQFF,TGCAGTGCTAGTCAGCCTAGCGGGGGATACAATGAGCAGTTCTTC
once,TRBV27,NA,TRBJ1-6,CASSPGDGASGSPLHF,TGTGCCAGCAGCCCTGGTGACGGTGCCTCGGGGTCACCCCTCCACTTT
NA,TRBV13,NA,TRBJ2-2,CASSLGLEGAPTGELFF,TGTGCCAGCAGCTTAGGCCTGGAGGGGGCGCCCACCGGGGAGCTGTTTTTT
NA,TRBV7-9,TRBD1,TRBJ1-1,CASSEGQGRTEAFF,TGTGCCAGCAGCGAGGGACAGGGACGAACTGAAGCTTTCTTT
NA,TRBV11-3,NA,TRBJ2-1,CASQRDNEQFF,TGTGCCAGCCAGCGGGACAATGAGCAGTTCTTC
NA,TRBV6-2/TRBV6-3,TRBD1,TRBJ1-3,CASSDRGRGDTIYF,TGTGCCAGCAGTGACAGGGGGCGCGGAGACACCATATATTTT
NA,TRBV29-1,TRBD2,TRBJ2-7,CSVASGTYYEQYF,TGCAGCGTCGCTAGCGGGACCTACTACGAGCAGTACTTC
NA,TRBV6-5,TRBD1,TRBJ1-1,CASSYDRAKNTEAFF,TGTGCCAGCAGTTACGACAGGGCCAAGAACACTGAAGCTTTCTTT
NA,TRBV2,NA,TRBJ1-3,CARVEGAGNTIYF,TGTGCCAGGGTAGAGGGAGCTGGAAACACCATATATTTT
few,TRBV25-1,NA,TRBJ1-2,CASSAGSRRDGYTF,TGTGCCAGCAGTGCTGGCAGCCGCCGGGATGGCTACACCTTC
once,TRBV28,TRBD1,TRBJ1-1,CASSSTGLNTEAFF,TGTGCCAGCAGTTCGACAGGGTTGAACACTGAAGCTTTCTTT
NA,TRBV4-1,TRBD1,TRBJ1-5,CASSRTGNSNQPQHF,TGCGCCAGCAGTCGGACAGGGAATAGCAATCAGCCCCAGCATTTT
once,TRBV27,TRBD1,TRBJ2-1,CASSSGQGLNEQFF,TGTGCCAGCAGTTCAGGACAGGGTTTGAATGAGCAGTTCTTC
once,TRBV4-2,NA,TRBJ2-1,CASSQDLEATYNEQFF,TGTGCCAGCAGCCAAGATTTGGAGGCCACCTACAATGAGCAGTTCTTC
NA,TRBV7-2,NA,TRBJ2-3,CASSLQGGTDTQYF,TGTGCCAGCAGCTTACAGGGGGGTACAGATACGCAGTATTTT
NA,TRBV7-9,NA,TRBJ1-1,CASRQRVGVLGTEAFF,TGTGCCAGCAGACAAAGAGTGGGAGTTTTAGGCACTGAAGCTTTCTTT
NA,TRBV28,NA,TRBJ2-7,CASSFGGNSYEQYF,TGTGCCAGCAGTTTTGGAGGGAACTCCTACGAGCAGTACTTC
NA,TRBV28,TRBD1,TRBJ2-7,CASRGDRGSYEQYF,TGTGCCAGCAGAGGGGACAGGGGTTCCTACGAGCAGTACTTC
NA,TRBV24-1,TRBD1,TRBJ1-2,CATSQTGLGYGYTF,TGTGCCACCAGCCAGACAGGGCTTGGCTATGGCTACACCTTC
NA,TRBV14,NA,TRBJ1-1,CASSPYTPLQGEREAFF,TGTGCCAGCAGCCCATATACGCCTTTACAGGGAGAGAGGGAAGCTTTCTTT
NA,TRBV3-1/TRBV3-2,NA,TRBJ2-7,CASSQQDKTYEQYF,TGTGCCAGCAGCCAGCAGGACAAGACCTACGAGCAGTACTTC
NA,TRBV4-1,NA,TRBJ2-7,CASSQDGGESEQYF,TGCGCCAGCAGCCAGGATGGAGGGGAAAGCGAGCAGTACTTC
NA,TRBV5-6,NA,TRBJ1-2,CASSLVTNYGYTF,TGTGCCAGCAGCTTGGTCACTAACTATGGCTACACCTTC
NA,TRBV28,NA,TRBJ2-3,CASSLAIWASSTDTQYF,TGTGCCAGCAGTTTGGCCATCTGGGCCTCTAGCACAGATACGCAGTATTTT
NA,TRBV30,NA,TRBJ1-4,CAWSLQGGLFF,TGTGCCTGGAGCCTCCAGGGTGGACTGTTTTTT
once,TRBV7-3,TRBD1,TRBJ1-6,CASSLLGTGDSPLHF,TGTGCCAGCAGCTTATTGGGGACAGGGGATTCACCCCTCCACTTT
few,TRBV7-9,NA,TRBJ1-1,CAQRAGLTEAFF,TGTGCCCAGAGGGCCGGGCTCACTGAAGCTTTCTTT
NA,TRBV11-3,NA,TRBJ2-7,CASGTTDSPYEQYF,TGTGCCAGCGGTACCACGGACAGTCCCTACGAGCAGTACTTC
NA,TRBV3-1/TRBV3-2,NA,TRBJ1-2,CASSQVKAGGYTF,TGTGCCAGCAGCCAAGTGAAGGCGGGGGGCTACACCTTC
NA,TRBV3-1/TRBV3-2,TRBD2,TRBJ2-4,CASSFGTSGMKNIQYF,TGTGCCAGCAGCTTCGGGACTAGCGGGATGAAAAACATTCAGTACTTC
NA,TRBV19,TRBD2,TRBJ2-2,CASSIPSGGANTGELFF,TGTGCCAGTAGTATCCCTAGCGGGGGGGCGAACACCGGGGAGCTGTTTTTT
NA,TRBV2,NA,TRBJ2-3,CASAAGSYTDTQYF,TGTGCCAGCGCAGCGGGTTCCTACACAGATACGCAGTATTTT
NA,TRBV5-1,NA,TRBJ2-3,CASSLGRWDTQYF,TGCGCCAGCAGCTTGGGCAGATGGGATACGCAGTATTTT
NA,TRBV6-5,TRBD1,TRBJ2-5,CASSSGTGGPETQYF,TGTGCCAGCAGCAGCGGGACAGGGGGCCCCGAGACCCAGTACTTC
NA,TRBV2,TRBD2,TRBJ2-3,CASPSGLVGSADTQYF,TGTGCCAGCCCATCGGGACTAGTCGGGTCGGCAGATACGCAGTATTTT
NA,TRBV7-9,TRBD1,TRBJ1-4,CASSSVGQGNEKLFF,TGTGCCAGCAGCTCCGTCGGACAGGGTAATGAAAAACTGTTTTTT
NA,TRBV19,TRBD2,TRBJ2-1,CASSRLAGGNEQFF,TGTGCCAGTAGTCGTCTAGCGGGAGGCAATGAGCAGTTCTTC
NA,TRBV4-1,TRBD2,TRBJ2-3,CASSQTIAGSSTDTQYF,TGCGCCAGCAGCCAAACAATAGCGGGTTCTAGCACAGATACGCAGTATTTT
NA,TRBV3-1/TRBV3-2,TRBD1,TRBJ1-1,CASSQDYRGRLAFF,TGTGCCAGCAGCCAAGACTACAGGGGGCGCCTGGCTTTCTTT
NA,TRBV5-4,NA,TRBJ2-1,CASSFIDRAEQFF,TGTGCCAGCAGCTTTATAGACAGAGCTGAGCAGTTCTTC
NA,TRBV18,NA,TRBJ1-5,CASSPTGLNQPQHF,TGTGCCAGCTCACCAACAGGCCTCAATCAGCCCCAGCATTTT
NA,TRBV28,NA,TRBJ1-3,CASSLSGSSGNTIYF,TGTGCCAGCAGTTTATCGGGTAGCTCTGGAAACACCATATATTTT
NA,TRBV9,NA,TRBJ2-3,CASSVGRGADTQYF,TGTGCCAGCAGCGTAGGGAGGGGAGCAGATACGCAGTATTTT
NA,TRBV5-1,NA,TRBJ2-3,CASSLGTGMDTQYF,TGCGCCAGCAGCTTAGGCACCGGGATGGATACGCAGTATTTT
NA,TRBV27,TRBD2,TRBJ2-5,CASSPGGLAGRETQYF,TGTGCCAGCAGTCCTGGGGGACTAGCGGGCCGAGAGACCCAGTACTTC
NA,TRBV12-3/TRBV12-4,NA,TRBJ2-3,CASSSGLSQYF,TGTGCCAGCAGTTCTGGACTGTCGCAGTATTTT
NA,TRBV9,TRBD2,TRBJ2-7,CASSVGLANSYEQYF,TGTGCCAGCAGCGTAGGACTAGCGAACTCCTACGAGCAGTACTTC
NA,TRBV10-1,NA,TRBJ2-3,CASSGVAGTDTQYF,TGCGCCAGCAGCGGGGTAGCGGGCACAGATACGCAGTATTTT